Listed below are T cell receptor beta chains from one sample, sequenced in a study of shared clonotypes between healthy human individuals. Profiling relied on immunoSEQ multiplex PCR, and the TCRdb table lists in-frame clones only, not all of them. Of around 600,000 clones listed, almost 97% were seen once; the top ten hold 0.057%. The sequencing sample was made of naive CD4+ T cells sorted from blood. These receptors originate from a woman younger than 45 in good health. CDR3s include the opening cysteine and the closing phenylalanine or tryptophan. The D gene is left open where the match is weak. Rows may omit the clone size; those that give it use once, few, many or a size class.

v_call	clone_size	j_call	d_call	cdr3_nt	cdr3_aa
TRBV5-4	NA	TRBJ2-7	TRBD2	TGTGCCAGCAGCAAAACTAGCGGGAGGGCCCACGAGCAGTACTTC	CASSKTSGRAHEQYF
TRBV10-3	NA	TRBJ2-5	NA	TGTGCCATCAGAGCACCCGACCAAGAGACCCAGTACTTC	CAIRAPDQETQYF
TRBV25-1	once	TRBJ1-4	NA	TGTGCCAGCAGTGAAGTCAAGGGGGGGATGAATGAAAAACTGTTTTTT	CASSEVKGGMNEKLFF
TRBV5-3	NA	TRBJ2-7	NA	TGTGCCAGTGGGACAATGAGGTACGAGCAGTACTTC	CASGTMRYEQYF
TRBV5-1	NA	TRBJ1-2	NA	TGCGCCAGCAGCGCACTACGCCGGGATGGCTACACCTTC	CASSALRRDGYTF
TRBV5-1	NA	TRBJ2-3	NA	TGCGCCAGCAGCTTGGCTTCAGGGTTTGATGGAGATACGCAGTATTTT	CASSLASGFDGDTQYF
TRBV7-3	NA	TRBJ2-5	TRBD2	TGTGCCAGCAGCCCCCCGGGACTAGCGGAGACCCAGTACTTC	CASSPPGLAETQYF
TRBV18	NA	TRBJ2-7	NA	TGTGCCAGCTCACCGCCGGGACGGAGCTACGAGCAGTACTTC	CASSPPGRSYEQYF
TRBV28	NA	TRBJ1-2	NA	TGTGCCAGCAGGGCAGGGGTCGGCTACACCTTC	CASRAGVGYTF
TRBV19	NA	TRBJ2-3	NA	TGTGCCAGTAGTCCTTACAGGAGGGACACAGATACGCAGTATTTT	CASSPYRRDTDTQYF
TRBV2	once	TRBJ2-7	NA	TGTGCCAGCTCCCCGGACTTCATGTCAGGGGAGCAGTACTTC	CASSPDFMSGEQYF
TRBV27	NA	TRBJ2-1	TRBD2	TGTGCCAGCAGTTTTTCGGGGGGTAGCTACAATGAGCAGTTCTTC	CASSFSGGSYNEQFF
TRBV4-1	NA	TRBJ2-2	TRBD2	TGCGCCAGCAGCCAAGATCGCGCTAGCGGGAACACCGGGGAGCTGTTTTTT	CASSQDRASGNTGELFF
TRBV5-1	NA	TRBJ2-5	NA	TGCGCCAGCAGCTTGTCGACCCAAGAGACCCAGTACTTC	CASSLSTQETQYF
TRBV5-1	NA	TRBJ1-3	TRBD1	TGCGCCAGCAGCGGGGGACAGGGTGAAAACACCATATATTTT	CASSGGQGENTIYF
TRBV6-5	once	TRBJ2-7	TRBD2	TGTGCCAGCAGTTACGGGCCTAGCGGGCCCTACGAGCAGTACTTC	CASSYGPSGPYEQYF
TRBV28	NA	TRBJ1-1	NA	TGTGCCAGCAGTTTGTCCACTGAAGCTTTCTTT	CASSLSTEAFF
TRBV15	NA	TRBJ1-4	NA	TGTGCCACCAGCAAGAGACAGACAACTAATGAAAAACTGTTTTTT	CATSKRQTTNEKLFF
TRBV7-9	NA	TRBJ2-7	TRBD2	TGTGCCAGCAGCCCCGGGGGGGTGCGAGGGGAGCAGTACTTC	CASSPGGVRGEQYF
TRBV10-2	NA	TRBJ1-5	TRBD1	TGCGCCAGCAGACAAGACAGGGGGCTTGTCAATCAGCCCCAGCATTTT	CASRQDRGLVNQPQHF
TRBV28	once	TRBJ2-1	TRBD1	TGTGCCAGCAAGCGTGACAGGGGAGCCTACAATGAGCAGTTCTTC	CASKRDRGAYNEQFF
TRBV6-5	NA	TRBJ2-5	NA	TGTGCCAGCAGTTACTCGTGGTCGCCAAGCCAAGAGACCCAGTACTTC	CASSYSWSPSQETQYF
TRBV15	NA	TRBJ1-1	NA	TGTGCCACCAGCAGAGAACCGAACACTGAAGCTTTCTTT	CATSREPNTEAFF
TRBV6-5	once	TRBJ1-5	NA	TGTGCCAGCTCCCCCTTAGATAGCAATCAGCCCCAGCATTTT	CASSPLDSNQPQHF
TRBV6-1	NA	TRBJ2-7	NA	TGTGCCAGCAGTGATACAGGTGAAGGCTACGAGCAGTACTTC	CASSDTGEGYEQYF
TRBV2	NA	TRBJ1-2	TRBD1	TGTGCCAGCAGTGAACAGGGGGTTACTAACTATGGCTACACCTTC	CASSEQGVTNYGYTF
TRBV4-2	NA	TRBJ2-7	TRBD2	TGTGCCAGCAGCCAAGACCTAGCGGGAGGGCCGTACGAGCAGTACTTC	CASSQDLAGGPYEQYF
TRBV5-1	NA	TRBJ1-3	NA	TGCGCCAGCAGCACGCAGGGAGCTGGAAACACCATATATTTT	CASSTQGAGNTIYF
TRBV6-1	NA	TRBJ1-5	TRBD1	TGTGCCAGCAGTGAACAGGGGGCGGAACAGCCCCAGCATTTT	CASSEQGAEQPQHF
TRBV6-1	NA	TRBJ1-2	NA	TGTGCCAGCAGTGGGGTCTCCTCTGGCATTAACTATGGCTACACCTTC	CASSGVSSGINYGYTF
TRBV18	NA	TRBJ2-5	NA	TGTGCCAGCTCACCTCCTGGGGGAGAGACCCAGTACTTC	CASSPPGGETQYF
TRBV7-9	NA	TRBJ2-3	NA	TGTGCCAGCAGCTTAGCACAGGGTTTGGGTACAGATACGCAGTATTTT	CASSLAQGLGTDTQYF
TRBV7-2	NA	TRBJ2-7	NA	TGTGCCAGCAGCTTATACCCGATCTCCTTGGGGCTCTACGAGCAGTACTTC	CASSLYPISLGLYEQYF
TRBV19	once	TRBJ2-1	NA	TGTGCCAGTAGTATAGATTATCGGAAGCAGTTCTTC	CASSIDYRKQFF
TRBV5-4	NA	TRBJ2-1	TRBD1	TGTGCCAGCAGCTCCCGGGACAGGGGTCGAGGTGAGCAGTTCTTC	CASSSRDRGRGEQFF
TRBV5-1	NA	TRBJ1-1	NA	TGCGCCAGCAGCCCCGTGACAGCCGAGACCACTGAAGCTTTCTTT	CASSPVTAETTEAFF
TRBV29-1	NA	TRBJ2-7	TRBD1	TGCAGCGCCCGACAGGGGCACTACGAGCAGTACTTC	CSARQGHYEQYF
TRBV28	NA	TRBJ1-5	NA	TGTGCCAGCAGTTTCCAGGAGAGCAATCAGCCCCAGCATTTT	CASSFQESNQPQHF
TRBV4-1	NA	TRBJ2-2	NA	TGCGCCAGCAGCCAAGCCCAGGGGTTTGGTGCCGGGGAGCTGTTTTTT	CASSQAQGFGAGELFF
TRBV6-5	NA	TRBJ1-5	NA	TGTGCCAGCACCCGGGGAGGGCAGCCCCAGCATTTT	CASTRGGQPQHF
TRBV7-2	NA	TRBJ2-5	NA	TGTGCCAGCAGCGTCGGAGACGGGGAGACCCAGTACTTC	CASSVGDGETQYF
TRBV19	once	TRBJ2-5	NA	TGTGCCAGTAGTCCCGGACTCGCCGGGTGGACCCAGTACTTC	CASSPGLAGWTQYF
TRBV29-1	once	TRBJ1-1	TRBD1	TGCAGCGTCGCTTCACAGGGGAGGAACACTGAAGCTTTCTTT	CSVASQGRNTEAFF
TRBV6-1	NA	TRBJ2-7	TRBD2	TGTGCCAGCAGTGGATATGGGGGGGGACGGGATGCCTACGAGCAGTACTTC	CASSGYGGGRDAYEQYF
TRBV19	NA	TRBJ2-7	TRBD2	TGTGCCAGTAGTGACGGGACTAGCGGTACCTACGAGCAGTACTTC	CASSDGTSGTYEQYF
TRBV6-9	NA	TRBJ2-7	TRBD2	TGTGCCAGCAGAGCGGGAGAGTCTACCTACGAGCAGTACTTC	CASRAGESTYEQYF
TRBV9	NA	TRBJ2-2	NA	TGTGCCAGCAGCGTAGACGCCCTCTCCGGGGAGCTGTTTTTT	CASSVDALSGELFF
TRBV28	NA	TRBJ1-4	NA	TGTGCCAGCAGTTTTCAACCGGGACGGACTAATGAAAAACTGTTTTTT	CASSFQPGRTNEKLFF
TRBV28	NA	TRBJ2-5	TRBD2	TGTGCCAGCAGACGAGGCGGGGGGCCTCAGTTGGAGCAGTACTTC	CASRRGGGPQLEQYF
TRBV5-8	NA	TRBJ1-1	NA	TGTGCCAGCAGCTTGGAGGGGGGGCACACTGAAGCTTTCTTT	CASSLEGGHTEAFF
TRBV28	NA	TRBJ1-4	TRBD1	TGTGCCAGCAGTTTATCGGACAGGCCCACAACTAATGAAAAACTGTTTTTT	CASSLSDRPTTNEKLFF
TRBV12-2	NA	TRBJ2-5	NA	TGTGCAAGTCGCCTCCAGAAAGGAGGGGGCGAGGGTCGAGAGTACTTC	CASRLQKGGGEGREYF
TRBV6-5	NA	TRBJ1-1	NA	TGTGCCAGCAGAAAGGGGGGCAGGGTGAACACTGAAGCTTTCTTT	CASRKGGRVNTEAFF
TRBV10-3	once	TRBJ1-5	NA	TGTGCCACCGCTGAGGGGAATCAGCCCCAGCATTTT	CATAEGNQPQHF
TRBV10-2	NA	TRBJ1-4	NA	TGCGCCAGCAGGTCAGGGATGTTTCATGAAAAACTGTTTTTT	CASRSGMFHEKLFF
TRBV28	NA	TRBJ2-3	NA	TGTGCCAGCAGTCCCCCGGGACGCTTGTGGACAGATACGCAGTATTTT	CASSPPGRLWTDTQYF
TRBV29-1	NA	TRBJ1-2	NA	TGCAGCGTCGGGACCGGTAATCTAAACTATGGCTACACCTTC	CSVGTGNLNYGYTF